The clone carrying this TCR beta chain was seen many times. Preparation of the TCRbeta library was carried out with unique molecular identifiers. One entry per CDR3 protein, called by TCRdb with MiXCR from the PCR reads. The table includes some 200,000 distinct CDR3 sequences, about 14% detected once. CDR3 length: 16 residues. The V gene end was trimmed by 5 bases and the J gene end by 2 bases; junction bases not matched to a gene: 7. The data stem from a study of T-cell reconstitution after alpha-beta-depleted transplantation in children. Sample: PBMCs from the stem cell graft donor, taken from the stem cell graft. The origin of this receptor is a human donor who donated a stem cell graft to a child with acute lymphoblastic leukemia. V usage is TRBV12-3 or TRBV12-4 and J usage is TRBJ2-3, with 10 bases lining up with TRBD2. Here the CDR3 reads CASSPSSGGVTDTQYF. The CDR3 DNA reads TGTGCCAGCAGTCCCTCTAGCGGGGGAGTCACAGATACGCAGTATTTT.